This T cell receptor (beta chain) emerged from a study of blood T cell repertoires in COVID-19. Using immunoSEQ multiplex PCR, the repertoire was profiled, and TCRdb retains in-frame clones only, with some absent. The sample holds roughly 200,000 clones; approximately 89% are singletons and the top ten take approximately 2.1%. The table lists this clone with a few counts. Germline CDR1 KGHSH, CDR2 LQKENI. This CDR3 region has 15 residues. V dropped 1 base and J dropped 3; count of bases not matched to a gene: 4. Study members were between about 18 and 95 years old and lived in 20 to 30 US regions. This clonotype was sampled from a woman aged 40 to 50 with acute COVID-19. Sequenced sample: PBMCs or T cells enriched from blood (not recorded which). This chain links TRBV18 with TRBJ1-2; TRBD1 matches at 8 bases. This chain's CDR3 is CASSPLTGVYYGYTF. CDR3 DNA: TGTGCCAGCTCACCACTGACAGGGGTGTACTATGGCTACACCTTC.